The 2 T cell receptor beta chains below come from one sample, sequenced in a study of CD8+ T cells in alopecia areata. It was cDNA, reverse transcribed from extracted RNA, that served as the sequencing template. Clones were read by immunoSEQ multiplex PCR, and TCRdb kept only the in-frame ones, dropping some. Observed in the sample are 250,000 or so clones, none of them singletons. Sorting of pooled cutaneous lymph node cells used CD4, CD8alpha, NKG2D, NKG2ACE and other markers. The sample consisted of CD4+ T cells sorted from a lymph node. Source of these receptors: a C3H/HeJ mouse with alopecia areata. Strain haplotype (MHC): H2-k.

In this sample, this clone turned up a few times. Germline and genes: mouse. The CDR3 end falls 4 residues outside the read, so it is completed with the germline J gene. Other DNA variants within this sample encode the same CDR3. This rearrangement joins TRBV5 to TRBJ2-1; TRBD2 agrees at 11 bases. Germline CDR1 reads LGHNA; CDR2 reads YNLKQL (reference sequence). This CDR3 comprises 15 residues. CDR3 DNA (partial): TGTGCCAGCAGCCAAACTGGGGGGGCGCGGGCT. The encoded protein is CASSQTGGARA. The entire CDR3 protein is CASSQTGGARAEQFF.

A word on this clone: Gene labels here are mouse ones. The read terminates 4 residues before the CDR3 end, so the remaining end is supplied by the germline J gene. This rearrangement joins TRBV19 to TRBJ1-1; 7 positions agree with TRBD1. V gave up 4 bases and J gave up 4 bases; unmatched junction bases: 7. Germline V gene sequence: CDR1 FNHDT, CDR2 SITEND (reference sequence). CDR3 size: 14 residues. The chain's CDR3 is CASSRQGGSTEVFF. The CDR3 DNA, read in part, is TGTGCCAGCAGTCGACAGGGAGGTAGCACA.